Below, 22 T cell receptor beta chains from the same sample are listed, as sequenced in a study of chemoradiotherapy in HPV16-positive cancers. The table came from immunoSEQ multiplex PCR; TCRdb's copy has only in-frame clones and leaves some out. There are about 4,800 clones in the sample; around nine tenths occur only once, and roughly 9.1% lies in the top ten. Sequencing was performed on tumor tissue, taken from a patient who underwent chemoradiotherapy. These receptor sequences come from a human donor with HPV-associated anogenital cancer.

The gene calls are TRBV7-8 and TRBJ2-2; D ambiguous. The CDR3 sequence is 13 residues long. The germline CDR1 and CDR2 sequences are SGHVS and FQNEAQ. The germline V and J ends were trimmed by 1 base and 7 bases, with 7 bases remaining between them. The DNA for the CDR3 is TGTGCCAGCAGCTTAGGTGTGGGCGGGGAGCTGTTTTTT. Protein sequence: CASSLGVGGELFF.

The chain joins TRBV5-1 to TRBJ2-3; 10 bases are a match to TRBD2. V was clipped by 4 bases and J by 0 bases; unmatched bases: 8. CDR1 and CDR2 from the germline V gene are SGHRS and YFSETQ. CDR3 size: 17 residues. CDR3 sequence (DNA): TGCGCCAGCAGCCCCAGACTAGCGGGCTTCAGCACAGATACGCAGTATTTT. It encodes CASSPRLAGFSTDTQYF.

Written as DNA, the CDR3 is TGTGCCACCAGCAGGGCACCGGGACTTACTACCTACGAGCAGTACTTC. Its protein is CATSRAPGLTTYEQYF. The chain carries TRBV15 and TRBJ2-7; D is possibly TRBD2 (6 bases). The CDR3 has 16 amino acids. Germline values: CDR1 LNHNV, CDR2 YYDKDF (reference sequence). With 3 bases removed from V and 2 bases from J, the gap between germline ends came to 17 bases.

The chain recombines TRBV5-4 with TRBJ2-1; 13 bases are a match to TRBD2. Germline V gene sequence: CDR1 SGHNT, CDR2 YYREEE (reference sequence). This CDR3 spans 15 amino acids. The J segment lost 5 bases and the V segment lost 4 bases, leaving 3 bases of the junction unmatched. Here the CDR3 DNA reads TGTGCCAGCAGCATACTAGCGGGGGGGAACAATGAGCAGTTCTTC. This encodes CASSILAGGNNEQFF.

V usage is TRBV7-9 and J usage is TRBJ1-1, with 7 bases matching TRBD1. This CDR3 has 14 residues. After removal of 5 bases from V and 6 bases from J, the junction contained 9 bases not matched to a gene. Germline V gene sequence: CDR1 SEHNR, CDR2 FQNEAQ (reference sequence). The CDR3 region is CASSLQGTQPEAFF. In DNA, the CDR3 is TGTGCCAGCAGCCTACAGGGGACCCAACCTGAAGCTTTCTTT.

The chain joins TRBV28 to TRBJ2-5; D may be TRBD1 or TRBD2 (5 bases each). The CDR3 contains 15 residues. V lost 6 bases and J 3 bases, leaving 17 bases between the germline ends. CDR1 MDHEN and CDR2 SYDVKM come from the germline V gene. CDR3 in amino acids: CASSHSGDGEETQYF. CDR3 bases: TGTGCCAGCAGCCACTCTGGGGACGGAGAAGAGACCCAGTACTTC.

The chain links TRBV5-1 to TRBJ1-1; possibly TRBD1 for D (5 bases). Germline V CDR1 and CDR2: SGHRS, YFSETQ. Trimming removed 4 bases from V and 5 bases from J, with 15 bases in between. The CDR3 length is 14 residues. CDR3 sequence reads: CASSPAGRGTEAFF. CDR3 nucleotides: TGCGCCAGCAGCCCCGCGGGACGGGGGACTGAAGCTTTCTTT. The full variable domain, in which reference TRBV5-1 and TRBJ1-1 provide the parts outside the CDR3, is KAGVTQTPRYLIKTRGQQVTLSCSPISGHRSVSWYQQTPGQGLQFLFEYFSETQRNKGNFPGRFSGRQFSNSRSEMNVSTLELGDSALYLCASSPAGRGTEAFFGQGTRLTVV.

This rearrangement joins TRBV7-9 to TRBJ1-1; no firm D call. This CDR3 has 14 amino acids. The ends were cut back, 1 base at V and 8 bases at J, with 14 bases in the middle. The germline gives CDR1 SEHNR, CDR2 FQNEAQ (reference sequence). CDR3 bases: TGTGCCAGCAGCTTAGTGACCCCCACAGTAGAAGCTTTCTTT. It is translated as CASSLVTPTVEAFF.

The chain is built from TRBV5-1 and TRBJ1-2, with TRBD1 identical over 7 bases. J was trimmed by 7 bases and V by 4 bases; bases with no gene match: 7. Germline lookup yields CDR1 SGHRS and CDR2 YFSETQ. The CDR3 is made up of 13 amino acids. Here the CDR3 reads CASSRTGDSGYTF. In DNA, the CDR3 is TGCGCCAGCAGCCGCACAGGGGACAGTGGCTACACCTTC.

The gene calls are TRBV7-8 and TRBJ2-5; 7 positions agree with TRBD2. CDR1 is SGHVS, CDR2 FQNEAQ, per germline. J gave up 2 bases and V 5 bases, and 11 bases lay outside the gene matches. The CDR3 sequence is 16 residues long. This CDR3 reads CASSPLGGSGQETQYF. The CDR3 coding sequence is TGTGCCAGCAGCCCGCTCGGGGGGTCGGGGCAAGAGACCCAGTACTTC.

The chain joins TRBV7-3 to TRBJ2-3; D is undetermined. CDR1 and CDR2 from the germline V gene are SGHTA and FQGTGA. The CDR3 has 16 amino acids. V was clipped by 5 bases and J by 4 bases, with 19 bases between them. The CDR3 nucleotides read TGTGCCAGCAGCCCACTCCCAGGTGGGGTCGCAGATACGCAGTATTTT. This encodes CASSPLPGGVADTQYF.

The J gene is TRBJ2-7, the V gene TRBV11-2, with D possibly TRBD1 on 5 matching bases. This CDR3 is 15 amino acids long. Germline V gives CDR1 SGHAT, CDR2 FQNNGV. V lost 0 bases and J lost 2, with 11 bases in between. The CDR3 region has the DNA TGTGCCAGCAGCTTAGACGGTGACAGAACCTACGAGCAGTACTTC. The encoded protein is CASSLDGDRTYEQYF.

The chain couples TRBV7-3 to TRBJ2-7; 7 bases agree with TRBD2. J was trimmed by 5 bases and V by 3 bases; bases with no gene match: 10. Germline CDR1 SGHTA, CDR2 FQGTGA. This CDR3 spans 15 amino acids. The CDR3 region has the DNA TGTGCCAGCAGCTTGAACGGGCGGGAGCGGGACGAGCAGTACTTC. Translating gives CASSLNGRERDEQYF. Full variable domain (rest looked up from reference TRBV7-3 and TRBJ2-7): GAGVSQTPSNKVTEKGKYVELRCDPISGHTALYWYRQSLGQGPEFLIYFQGTGAADDSGLPNDRFFAVRPEGSVSTLKIQRTERGDSAVYLCASSLNGRERDEQYFGPGTRLTVT.

This chain links TRBV19 with TRBJ1-1, with TRBD1 matching 7 bases. The CDR3 sequence is 14 residues long. Germline V lookup: CDR1 LNHDA, CDR2 SQIVND (reference sequence). The ends lost 3 bases at V and 7 bases at J; junction bases unmatched: 8. CDR3 coding DNA: TGTGCCAGTAGTATGGAACTGAGGGGGCTTGAAGCTTTCTTT. Encoded protein: CASSMELRGLEAFF.

This clone was seen a single time. This chain links TRBV5-1 with TRBJ2-3; TRBD2 matches at 9 bases. CDR1 and CDR2 (germline): SGHRS, YFSETQ. The V gene end was trimmed by 9 bases and the J gene end by 4 bases; junction bases not matched to a gene: 9. The CDR3 sequence is 14 residues long. CDR3 sequence reads: CATSSGEHADTQYF. The CDR3 nucleotides read TGCGCCACCTCTAGCGGGGAACATGCAGATACGCAGTATTTT.

This chain joins TRBV27 and TRBJ1-3; D call uncertain. The CDR3 has 15 residues. Germline CDR1 reads MNHEY; CDR2 reads SMNVEV (reference sequence). V was pared by 2 bases and J by 4 bases, with 12 bases between. CDR3 nucleotide sequence: TGTGCCAGCAGTTTAACTGCAGCGCCAGGAAACACCATATATTTT. It translates to CASSLTAAPGNTIYF.

The chain links TRBV19 to TRBJ1-1, with D perhaps TRBD1 (6 bases). V lost 4 bases and J 1 base, leaving 16 bases between the germline ends. This CDR3 has 16 amino acids. In germline, CDR1 is LNHDA, CDR2 SQIVND (reference sequence). The CDR3, as DNA: TGTGCCAGTAGTACATCCCGACAGGTTCCGAACACTGAAGCTTTCTTT. This translates into CASSTSRQVPNTEAFF.

V gene TRBV19 combines with J gene TRBJ2-6; 7 bases fit TRBD1. CDR1 is LNHDA and CDR2 is SQIVND in the germline V gene (reference sequence). The CDR3 totals 15 residues. The J segment lost 4 bases and the V segment lost 5 bases, leaving 5 bases of the junction unmatched. DNA of the CDR3: TGTGCCAGTAGTCCAACAGGGGCGGGGGCCAACGTCCTGACTTTC. This translates into CASSPTGAGANVLTF.

This sequence joins TRBV30 and TRBJ2-1; D might be TRBD2 (6 bases). The CDR3 length is 15 residues. V lost 2 bases to trimming and J lost 7 bases, with 18 bases between them. CDR1 GTSNPN and CDR2 SVGIG come from the germline V gene (reference sequence). CDR3 amino acids: CAWSPPGGGWNEQFF. CDR3 sequence (DNA): TGTGCCTGGAGTCCCCCGGGTGGGGGGTGGAATGAGCAGTTCTTC.

This chain links TRBV15 with TRBJ1-5, with 7 bases aligning to TRBD1. The CDR3 spans 15 residues. Germline lookup yields CDR1 LNHNV and CDR2 YYDKDF (reference sequence). Unmatched junction bases numbered 6, after V lost 1 base and J lost 6 bases. CDR3 region: CATSRAGGQSQPQHF. CDR3 in DNA: TGTGCCACCAGCAGAGCAGGGGGGCAAAGTCAGCCCCAGCATTTT.

The CDR3 region is CASSHSGGGNEQFF. Here the CDR3 DNA reads TGTGCCAGCAGTCATAGCGGGGGGGGGAATGAGCAGTTCTTC. V usage is TRBV6-6 and J usage is TRBJ2-1; 11 bases agree with TRBD2. Germline lookup yields CDR1 MNHNY and CDR2 SVGAGI (reference sequence). The V gene end was trimmed by 5 bases and the J gene end by 7 bases; junction bases not matched to a gene: 4. CDR3 length: 14 residues.

The chain is built from TRBV30 and TRBJ2-3; 11 bases map to TRBD2. CDR1 GTSNPN and CDR2 SVGIG come from the germline V gene (reference sequence). Trimming at V came to 2 bases and at J to 2 bases, leaving 6 bases not matched to a gene. This CDR3 has 16 amino acids. The DNA of the CDR3 is TGTGCCTGGAGTCGTGGGACTAGCGGTAACACAGATACGCAGTATTTT. It encodes CAWSRGTSGNTDTQYF. Full variable domain (remainder filled in from reference TRBV30 and TRBJ2-3): SQTIHQWPATLVQPVGSPLSLECTVEGTSNPNLYWYRQAAGRGLQLLFYSVGIGQISSEVPQNLSASRPQDRQFILSSKKLLLSDSGFYLCAWSRGTSGNTDTQYFGPGTRLTVL.